Listed below are T cell receptor beta chains from one sample, sequenced in a study of OX40 agonist ivuxolimab in advanced cancers. The protocol was immunoSEQ multiplex PCR, while the TCRdb copy is restricted to in-frame clones and leaves out a portion. The sample comprises tens of thousands of clones, 80% to 85% of which are singletons, and 2% to 2.5% rests with the top ten. The input for sequencing was CD4+ or CD8+ T cells sorted from blood, taken in a trial of the OX40 agonist ivuxolimab. The receptors come from an adult with an advanced solid tumor such as melanoma, head and neck, liver or kidney cancer. Each CDR3 is given without its conserved first and last residue.

v_gene: TRBV6-5; CDR3aa: ASRSRGYSEAF
v_gene: TRBV5-4; CDR3aa: ASSFRDKATGELF
v_gene: TRBV5-4; CDR3aa: ASSVDSYGYT
v_gene: TRBV11-1; CDR3aa: ASSDGLVGEKLF
v_gene: TRBV7-9; CDR3aa: ASSFEEASYEQY
v_gene: TRBV5-8; CDR3aa: ASSLDVGQPQH
v_gene: TRBV5-1; CDR3aa: ASSSDRGRVAEAF
v_gene: TRBV5-4; CDR3aa: ASSLGVGASGNEQF
v_gene: TRBV7-6; CDR3aa: ASSLVSTTDTQY
v_gene: TRBV28; CDR3aa: ASSRDGKNIQY
v_gene: TRBV7-8; CDR3aa: ASSLSGSSGIYNEQF
v_gene: TRBV15; CDR3aa: ATSEGWDTQY
v_gene: TRBV2; CDR3aa: ASSRGQQDSYEQY
v_gene: TRBV7-2; CDR3aa: ASSPEALSYNEQF
v_gene: TRBV11-2; CDR3aa: ASSLGGVGQETQY
v_gene: TRBV29-1; CDR3aa: SVKQGGNYGYT
v_gene: TRBV19; CDR3aa: ASSNAGGVWTGELF
v_gene: TRBV5-1; CDR3aa: ASSADIFGEKLF
v_gene: TRBV14; CDR3aa: ASSLPNSYNEQF
v_gene: TRBV15; CDR3aa: ATSRDKARAANSNTEAF
v_gene: TRBV7-9; CDR3aa: ASSDAFGNEQF
v_gene: TRBV5-4; CDR3aa: ASSRAGQGNTIY
v_gene: TRBV2; CDR3aa: ASSDRQIQYEQY
v_gene: TRBV5-8; CDR3aa: ASSFGSPGRRGYT
v_gene: TRBV18; CDR3aa: ASSPRKGRRTEAF
v_gene: TRBV19; CDR3aa: ASSILGTVGNQPQH